This T cell receptor (beta chain) was recorded in a study of blood T cells in healthy people across ages. Using a J-beta primer mix together with a sample-barcoded 5' primer, a second PCR was run for about 6 to 12 cycles. TCRdb re-called the 5' RACE reads with MiXCR, one entry per CDR3 protein. This table holds under 750,000 distinct CDR3 sequences, roughly 48% found once. In germline, CDR1 is SGHRS, CDR2 YFSETQ. V lost 4 bases and J 3 bases, leaving 16 bases between the germline ends. The CDR3 consists of 15 residues. Regarding the study as a whole: The unsorted PBMCs prevented any conclusive comparison of naive versus antigen-experienced cells.

For every donor, a draw yielded 9.5 to 10 milliliters of peripheral blood. As for this clonotype: What it binds is not known.

The sequence was obtained from an elderly man in good health. The gene calls are TRBV5-1 and TRBJ1-1; D perhaps matches TRBD1 (6 bases). The sample was blood. The CDR3 loop is CASSLGGAGDTEAFF. The CDR3 nucleotides are TGCGCCAGCAGCCTTGGGGGCGCAGGGGACACTGAAGCTTTCTTT. Filled out from reference TRBV5-1 and TRBJ1-1, the complete variable domain reads KAGVTQTPRYLIKTRGQQVTLSCSPISGHRSVSWYQQTPGQGLQFLFEYFSETQRNKGNFPGRFSGRQFSNSRSEMNVSTLELGDSALYLCASSLGGAGDTEAFFGQGTRLTVV.